The 20 T cell receptor beta chains presented below share a single source sample, sequenced in a study of beta chain features in type 1 diabetes. Study-level results: Patients with Type 1 diabetes showed moderately but significantly shorter TCRB CDR3s in all four CD4+ subsets.

Sequencing targeted expressed TCRB transcripts, as all isolated RNA had been reverse transcribed. Assay used: immunoSEQ multiplex PCR; TCRdb lists only in-frame clones, some missing. In the table there are about 340,000 clones, around 8.5% of which are singletons. No antigen has been assigned to these receptors. The sample comprised central memory CD4+ T cells from blood. Source of these receptors: a man aged 25 to 45 with type 1 diabetes.

This clone turned up a few times. The same CDR3 arises from other DNA sequences in this sample as well. The chain employs TRBV5-1 and TRBJ2-2; D unclear. In germline, CDR1 is SGHRS, CDR2 YFSETQ. This CDR3 comprises 14 residues. The V and J ends lost 2 bases and 2 bases respectively, with 7 bases between them. CDR3 coding DNA: TGCGCCAGCAGCTTCGGCAAAAACACCGGGGAGCTGTTTTTT. This codes for CASSFGKNTGELFF.

This clone has at least ten counts. The chain is built from TRBV4-3 and TRBJ2-4; the D is unclear. CDR1 is LGHNA and CDR2 is YSLEER in the germline V gene. CDR3 size: 15 residues. The V end lost 0 bases, the J end lost 4 bases, and 10 bases lay between the germline ends. The CDR3, as DNA: TGCGCCAGCAGCCAAGAGGGTCAGTCAAAAAACATTCAGTACTTC. It codes for CASSQEGQSKNIQYF.

The CDR3 protein is CASSFRDRGTETQYF. The CDR3 DNA reads as TGTGCCAGCAGCTTCCGGGACAGGGGGACGGAGACCCAGTACTTC. The chain uses TRBV5-5 and TRBJ2-5, with 11 bases fitting TRBD1. J was trimmed by 5 bases and V by 2 bases; bases with no gene match: 5. The CDR3 is 15 residues long. Germline-derived CDR1 and CDR2 are SGHKS and YYEKEE (reference sequence).

This clone turned up a few times. The chain recombines TRBV9 with TRBJ2-3, with D possibly being TRBD1 (5 bases). Trimming cost V 1 base and J 7 bases, with 10 bases left between them. Germline assignment: CDR1 SGDLS and CDR2 YYNGEE. The CDR3 length is 13 residues. The CDR3: CASSVLSGNTQYF. The CDR3, as DNA: TGTGCCAGCAGCGTACTTTCAGGGAATACGCAGTATTTT.

This clone was picked up a small number of times. The chain joins TRBV19 to TRBJ2-1; TRBD2 agrees at 14 bases. The germline CDR1 and CDR2 sequences are LNHDA and SQIVND (reference sequence). The CDR3 consists of 15 residues. V trimming: 5 bases; J trimming: 12 bases; junction bases outside the gene matches: 9. The CDR3 sequence: CASSQMGLAGVGQFF. Written as DNA, the CDR3 is TGTGCCAGTAGTCAAATGGGACTAGCGGGGGTAGGGCAGTTCTTC. Supplemented by reference TRBV19 and TRBJ2-1, the full variable domain reads DGGITQSPKYLFRKEGQNVTLSCEQNLNHDAMYWYRQDPGQGLRLIYYSQIVNDFQKGDIAEGYSVSREKKESFPLTVTSAQKNPTAFYLCASSQMGLAGVGQFFGPGTRLTVL.

This clone was observed a few times. This sequence joins TRBV27 and TRBJ2-7, with D perhaps matching TRBD1 (6 bases). This CDR3 is 14 amino acids long. Germline lookup yields CDR1 MNHEY and CDR2 SMNVEV (reference sequence). Trimming pared 2 bases from V and 3 bases from J, leaving 11 bases between. Here the CDR3 reads CASSLMGQLYEQYF. The CDR3, as DNA: TGTGCCAGCAGTTTAATGGGACAACTCTACGAGCAGTACTTC.

This clone was counted between two and nine times. This chain joins TRBV7-2 and TRBJ2-2; either TRBD1 or TRBD2 may supply D (6 bases each). Per the germline V gene, CDR1 is SGHTA and CDR2 is FQGNSA. V lost 2 bases and J 1 base, leaving 11 bases between the germline ends. The CDR3 is made up of 16 amino acids. CDR3 in amino acids: CASSLLGGMNTGELFF. The CDR3 DNA follows: TGTGCCAGCAGCTTATTAGGGGGGATGAACACCGGGGAGCTGTTTTTT. The variable domain in full, with the rest retrieved from reference TRBV7-2 and TRBJ2-2, is GAGVSQSPSNKVTEKGKDVELRCDPISGHTALYWYRQSLGQGLEFLIYFQGNSAPDKSGLPSDRFSAERTGGSVSTLTIQRTQQEDSAVYLCASSLLGGMNTGELFFGEGSRLTVL.

This clone has at least ten counts. The gene calls are TRBV2 and TRBJ1-4; D not resolved. V dropped 8 bases and J dropped 0 bases, with 16 bases sitting between them. The germline CDR1 and CDR2 sequences are SNHLY and FYNNEI. The CDR3 length is 16 residues. CDR3 amino acids: CASRPSPWATNEKLFF. The CDR3 region has the DNA TGTGCCAGCCGGCCATCCCCTTGGGCAACTAATGAAAAACTGTTTTTT. Drawing the rest from reference TRBV2 and TRBJ1-4, the complete variable domain is EPEVTQTPSHQVTQMGQEVILRCVPISNHLYFYWYRQILGQKVEFLVSFYNNEISEKSEIFDDQFSVERPDGSNFTLKIRSTKLEDSAMYFCASRPSPWATNEKLFFGSGTQLSVL.

J is TRBJ1-1 and V is TRBV4-3; D ambiguous. The CDR3 sequence is 14 residues long. Germline CDR1 is LGHNA and CDR2 is YSLEER. V lost 1 base, J lost 1 base, and 7 bases lay in between. For the CDR3, the DNA is TGCGCCAGCAGCCAAGGCCGTTCGAACACTGAAGCTTTCTTT. This codes for CASSQGRSNTEAFF.

Concerning this clone: It may be a read error: a sequence one base away is much more abundant. The chain employs TRBV6-5 and TRBJ2-2; the D gene is possibly TRBD1 (6 bases). The CDR3 length is 14 residues. The V gene lost 6 bases and the J gene lost 1 base, with 9 bases spanning the gap. CDR1 and CDR2 from the germline V gene are MNHEY and SVGAGI. The CDR3 loop reads CASSPGQNTGELFF. Written as DNA, the CDR3 is TGTGCCAGCAGCCCGGGACAGAACACCGGGGAGCTGTTTTTT.

The CDR3 DNA reads as TGTGCCAGCAGCTTGAGACAGCCCTTTCAGGGGGCTAGCTATGGCTACACCTTC. This translates into CASSLRQPFQGASYGYTF. This chain connects TRBV5-5 to TRBJ1-2; 8 bases map to TRBD1. There are 18 residues in the CDR3. CDR1 and CDR2 (germline): SGHKS, YYEKEE (reference sequence). The V segment lost 1 base and the J segment 4 bases; nucleotides outside the gene matches: 15.

This clone was picked up many times. The chain is built from TRBV28 and TRBJ2-3, with 8 bases aligning to TRBD1. This CDR3 comprises 16 residues. CDR1 is MDHEN, CDR2 SYDVKM, per germline. V lost 4 bases, J lost 5 bases, and 11 bases stayed unmatched. CDR3 bases: TGTGCCAGCAGTTCCCAGGGGCAGGGGGCATTAGATACGCAGTATTTT. This encodes CASSSQGQGALDTQYF.

This chain joins TRBV6-4 and TRBJ2-2; D call uncertain. This CDR3 has 15 amino acids. Germline V CDR1 and CDR2: MRHNA, SNTAGT. The V end was cut by 2 bases, the J end by 1 base, with 8 bases between. The CDR3 sequence: CASSDRAGNTGELFF. CDR3 bases: TGTGCCAGCAGTGACCGGGCAGGGAACACCGGGGAGCTGTTTTTT.

This clone was seen a handful of times. The chain links TRBV5-1 to TRBJ1-4, with D tentatively TRBD1 (5 bases). V was pared by 3 bases and J by 5 bases, with 11 bases between. The CDR3 contains 14 residues. Germline lookup yields CDR1 SGHRS and CDR2 YFSETQ. CDR3 in DNA: TGCGCCAGCAGCTCTGGGACGCGAAATGAAAAACTGTTTTTT. Its translation is CASSSGTRNEKLFF.

J is TRBJ2-3 and V is TRBV7-2; TRBD2 aligns across 8 bases. The V gene end was trimmed by 4 bases and the J gene end by 5 bases; junction bases not matched to a gene: 8. The CDR3 totals 15 residues. The germline gives CDR1 SGHTA, CDR2 FQGNSA. CDR3 residues: CASSSRGGFKDTQYF. DNA of the CDR3: TGTGCCAGCAGCTCCCGGGGGGGCTTTAAAGATACGCAGTATTTT.

This clone came up a few times. CDR3 protein: CSVELGQGGETQYF. The CDR3 region has the DNA TGCAGCGTTGAATTGGGACAGGGAGGAGAGACCCAGTACTTC. The rearrangement uses TRBV29-1 and TRBJ2-5; 9 bases agree with TRBD1. Germline CDR1 and CDR2: SQVTM and ANQGSEA. This CDR3 is built from 14 residues. Losses at the gene ends were 2 bases for V and 4 bases for J; bases not matched to a gene: 5.

The chain couples TRBV5-1 to TRBJ2-3; maybe TRBD1 (6 bases). The CDR3 contains 14 residues. V was cut by 3 bases and J by 6 bases, with 14 bases left in between. Germline V CDR1 and CDR2: SGHRS, YFSETQ. The CDR3 bases are TGCGCCAGCAGCTGGGGGCCGGGCGGCGATACGCAGTATTTT. It yields the protein CASSWGPGGDTQYF.

In this sample, this clone turned up a few times. This chain connects TRBV6-6 to TRBJ2-7, with 7 bases that match TRBD1. V gave up 3 bases and J gave up 7 bases; unmatched junction bases: 12. This CDR3 contains 15 residues. The germline V gene encodes CDR1 MNHNY and CDR2 SVGAGI (reference sequence). The CDR3 bases are TGTGCCAGCAGTTATCAACAGGGGCTGGTCGGGGAGCAGTACTTC. This gives the protein CASSYQQGLVGEQYF.

This clone was counted many times. The J gene is TRBJ2-7, the V gene TRBV7-9; the D is unclear. The V gene's germline CDR1 is SEHNR and CDR2 FQNEAQ (reference sequence). V was pared by 4 bases and J by 4 bases, with 8 bases between. The CDR3 is 12 residues long. The CDR3 here is CASSSEGYEQYF. DNA of the CDR3: TGTGCCAGCAGCTCAGAAGGGTACGAGCAGTACTTC. Supplemented by reference TRBV7-9 and TRBJ2-7, the full variable domain reads DTGVSQNPRHKITKRGQNVTFRCDPISEHNRLYWYRQTLGQGPEFLTYFQNEAQLEKSRLLSDRFSAERPKGSFSTLEIQRTEQGDSAMYLCASSSEGYEQYFGPGTRLTVT.

This clone was observed a handful of times. This chain uses TRBV10-1 with TRBJ2-7; TRBD1 aligns across 8 bases. Trimming cost V 6 bases and J 0 bases; bases outside gene matches: 1. The germline gives CDR1 WNHNN, CDR2 SYGVQD (reference sequence). CDR3 length: 13 residues. The CDR3 loop reads CASRGQGSYEQYF. CDR3 coding DNA: TGCGCCAGCAGAGGACAGGGCTCCTACGAGCAGTACTTC.